A single sample is the source of the 3 T cell receptor beta chains below, sequenced in a study of blood T cell repertoires in COVID-19. Sequencing was performed with immunoSEQ multiplex PCR; in TCRdb, only in-frame clones are kept and a portion is missing. The sample contains roughly 200,000 clones, approximately 83% of which appear only once. The material sequenced was peripheral blood. Every receptor here comes from a woman aged 40 to 50 with COVID-19, enrolled during active disease.

This chain connects TRBV11-2 to TRBJ2-7; D might be TRBD2 (6 bases). V shed 0 bases and J shed 4 bases, with 19 bases lying between them. The CDR3 covers 17 residues. Per the germline V gene, CDR1 is SGHAT and CDR2 is FQNNGV. The CDR3 coding sequence is TGTGCCAGCAGCTTAGATGGCCGAGGGACTTTGGTGTACGAGCAGTACTTC. Translated, it gives CASSLDGRGTLVYEQYF.

V and J are TRBV5-1 and TRBJ2-7, with TRBD1 as a possible D gene (5 bases). Trimming left V 2 bases short and J 1 base short, with 13 bases between. There are 15 residues in the CDR3. CDR1 SGHRS and CDR2 YFSETQ come from the germline V gene. The CDR3 loop reads CASSLLRRESYEQYF. CDR3 coding DNA: TGCGCCAGCAGCTTACTCCGCAGGGAATCCTACGAGCAGTACTTC.

The chain couples TRBV5-4 to TRBJ1-6; D not certain. This CDR3 has 15 residues. The germline V and J ends were trimmed by 0 bases and 5 bases, with 9 bases remaining between them. The germline CDR1 and CDR2 sequences are SGHNT and YYREEE (reference sequence). CDR3 in DNA: TGTGCCAGCAGCTTGGTTTCAGGAAATAATTCACCCCTCCACTTT. It encodes CASSLVSGNNSPLHF.